A single count supports the clone carrying this T cell receptor beta chain. Germline CDR1 reads MNHNS; CDR2 reads SASEGT. The CDR3 is made up of 12 amino acids. V was trimmed by 6 bases and J by 5 bases, leaving 8 bases between them. Sample numbers ranged from 1 to 8 per patient, encompassing pretreatment and on-treatment collections. This sample stems from a study of PD-L1 blockade in urothelial cancer. Study at large: Analysis of blood occurred 3 weeks (second dose) and 6 weeks after treatment start.

The protocol was immunoSEQ multiplex PCR, while the TCRdb copy is restricted to in-frame clones and leaves out a portion. The sample records some 49,000 clones, nearly 90% being singletons. V gene TRBV6-1 combines with J gene TRBJ1-5; D is uncertain. The TCR comes from a man aged 60-69 years with urothelial cancer. The sample consisted of PBMCs, taken around atezolizumab (anti-PD-L1) treatment. DNA of the CDR3: TGTGCCAGCAGGGCTGGTTATCAGCCCCAGCATTTT. Translated, it gives CASRAGYQPQHF.